This TCR beta chain was identified during a study of T-cell reconstitution after alpha-beta-depleted transplantation in children. Study conclusions and caveats: There were reportedly several hundred expanded graft clones from which alpha-beta T cells came about two months after transplant.

The library targeted TCRbeta and was prepared with unique molecular identifiers. TCRdb reprocessed the PCR reads with MiXCR, giving one entry per CDR3 protein. The sample includes hundreds of thousands of distinct CDR3 sequences, 13% of them seen just once. Germline values: CDR1 SGHTA, CDR2 FQGNSA. The J segment lost 1 base and the V segment lost 3 bases, leaving 4 bases of the junction unmatched. CDR3 length: 16 residues. Comment on this clonotype: Its antigen is not known.

The sequencing used PBMCs, mostly from graft donor cells, collected 360 days after TCRalphabeta/CD19-depleted stem cell transplant. This sequence was found in a male patient between 5 and 17 years old who had a stem cell transplant for acute myeloid leukemia, so the T cells may come from the graft donor. This chain joins TRBV7-2 and TRBJ2-2; 8 bases match TRBD2. CDR3 nucleotide sequence: TGTGCCAGCAGCTTCAAAAGCGGGAGGAACACCGGGGAGCTGTTTTTT. Protein: CASSFKSGRNTGELFF.